These T cell receptor beta chains were read from a single sample in a study of identical twins. TCRdb used MiXCR to reprocess the 5' RACE reads, holding one entry per CDR3 protein. The sample contains around 230,000 distinct CDR3 sequences, 9.4% of which appear only once. Sequencing was done on a sample of memory (CD45RO+) T cells sorted from blood. All receptors derive from a woman between 18 and 29 years old in good health. CDR3s include the opening cysteine and the closing phenylalanine or tryptophan. A D gene is named only where the DNA matches it firmly. Size is omitted from some rows. Given values are once, few, many or a class for expanded clones.

TRBJ2-7	-	many	TRBV29-1	12	CSVGGVSNEQYF	TGCAGCGTTGGCGGGGTGAGCAACGAGCAGTACTTC
TRBJ2-2	TRBD1	few	TRBV5-1	16	CASSWTGQGNTGELFF	TGCGCCAGCAGCTGGACGGGACAGGGAAACACCGGGGAGCTGTTTTTT
TRBJ1-4	-	few	TRBV20-1	13	CSALRGAREKLFF	TGCAGTGCCCTTCGGGGGGCCCGTGAAAAACTGTTTTTT
TRBJ2-7	-	few	TRBV20-1	16	CSASVVKAGRPYEQYF	TGCAGTGCAAGTGTGGTGAAAGCGGGCCGACCCTACGAGCAGTACTTC
TRBJ2-2	-	few	TRBV20-1	16	CSASWDTLTNTGELFF	TGCAGTGCTAGTTGGGACACCCTCACGAACACCGGGGAGCTGTTTTTT
TRBJ2-7	-	few	TRBV5-1	13	CASSSGPNPEQYF	TGCGCCAGCAGCTCTGGCCCAAACCCCGAGCAGTACTTC
TRBJ2-3	-	-	TRBV7-2	15	CASSPPRGHTDTQYF	TGTGCCAGCAGCCCCCCCAGGGGACACACAGATACGCAGTATTTT
TRBJ2-5	-	-	TRBV20-1	13	CSAQGPNQETQYF	TGCAGTGCCCAAGGACCAAACCAAGAGACCCAGTACTTC
TRBJ2-7	-	many	TRBV29-1	15	CSANVWRSSSYEQYF	TGCAGCGCGAACGTATGGCGGAGCAGCTCCTACGAGCAGTACTTC
TRBJ2-3	-	-	TRBV10-3	14	CAIRTDQSTDTQYF	TGTGCCATCAGGACAGATCAAAGCACAGATACGCAGTATTTT
TRBJ2-2	-	many	TRBV6-2/TRBV6-3	15	CASSLAQLNTGELFF	TGTGCCAGCAGTTTGGCGCAGTTGAACACCGGGGAGCTGTTTTTT
TRBJ2-7	-	many	TRBV14	14	CASSLTGTLYEQYF	TGTGCCAGCAGCCTAACCGGGACACTCTACGAGCAGTACTTC
TRBJ2-6	TRBD2	-	TRBV3-1	17	CASSFGLAGAGANVLTF	TGTGCCAGCAGCTTCGGACTAGCGGGGGCTGGGGCCAACGTCCTGACTTTC
TRBJ1-1	-	-	TRBV20-1	16	CSARDSRAGTQVRAFF	TGCAGTGCTAGAGACTCGAGGGCCGGGACGCAAGTCCGAGCTTTCTTT
TRBJ2-2	-	few	TRBV7-6	13	CASSRAHGGELFF	TGTGCCAGCAGCCGGGCCCATGGCGGGGAGCTGTTTTTT
TRBJ1-1	TRBD1	-	TRBV7-9	14	CASSAGTGDTEAFF	TGTGCCAGCAGCGCAGGGACAGGGGACACTGAAGCTTTCTTT
TRBJ1-1	-	many	TRBV2	14	CASSEFTQGTEAFF	TGTGCCAGCAGTGAGTTCACGCAGGGAACTGAAGCTTTCTTT
TRBJ2-5	-	many	TRBV3-1	14	CASSQGASRETQYF	TGTGCCAGCAGCCAAGGGGCTAGCAGGGAGACCCAGTACTTC
TRBJ2-5	-	-	TRBV4-1	16	CASSQAPGGPQETQYF	TGCGCCAGCAGCCAGGCCCCGGGGGGCCCACAAGAGACCCAGTACTTC
TRBJ2-3	-	-	TRBV20-1	15	CSAREVFAGTDTQYF	TGCAGTGCTAGAGAAGTGTTTGCGGGCACAGATACGCAGTATTTT
TRBJ2-2	-	few	TRBV20-1	13	CSADLGGTGELFF	TGCAGTGCTGACCTAGGGGGGACCGGGGAGCTGTTTTTT
TRBJ2-7	-	-	TRBV11-2	14	CASSLFPGPYEQYF	TGTGCCAGCAGCCTCTTCCCGGGACCCTACGAGCAGTACTTC
TRBJ1-1	-	many	TRBV20-1	13	CSAMGPMNTEAFF	TGCAGTGCTATGGGACCGATGAACACTGAAGCTTTCTTT
TRBJ1-2	TRBD1	-	TRBV20-1	13	CSAGDRRNYGYTF	TGCAGTGCGGGGGACAGGCGGAACTATGGCTACACCTTC
TRBJ1-3	-	many	TRBV12-3/TRBV12-4	16	CASSSKRRISGNTIYF	TGTGCCAGCAGTTCCAAAAGACGGATCTCTGGAAACACCATATATTTT
TRBJ2-1	TRBD1	few	TRBV5-1	12	CASTGQQNEQFF	TGCGCCAGCACGGGACAGCAAAATGAGCAGTTCTTC
TRBJ2-3	-	-	TRBV9	14	CASSPRLGTDTQYF	TGTGCCAGCAGCCCGCGGCTAGGCACAGATACGCAGTATTTT
TRBJ2-7	TRBD1	few	TRBV12-3/TRBV12-4	14	CASSYQGAAYEQYF	TGTGCCAGCAGTTACCAGGGGGCAGCCTACGAGCAGTACTTC
TRBJ1-5	-	-	TRBV11-2	15	CASSLSGVSNQPQHF	TGTGCCAGCAGCTTATCGGGTGTTAGCAATCAGCCCCAGCATTTT
TRBJ2-4	-	-	TRBV20-1	12	CSAGRGQNIQYF	TGCAGTGCCGGGCGGGGGCAGAACATTCAGTACTTC
TRBJ2-1	-	few	TRBV9	18	CASSVSPWGKALYNEQFF	TGTGCCAGCAGCGTATCCCCCTGGGGCAAGGCCCTATACAATGAGCAGTTCTTC
TRBJ2-7	TRBD2	few	TRBV6-1	17	CASSPYGASGREYEQYF	TGTGCCAGCAGCCCGTATGGGGCTAGCGGGAGGGAATACGAGCAGTACTTC
TRBJ1-2	-	-	TRBV27	14	CASSNTKFDYGYTF	TGTGCCAGCAGTAACACCAAATTCGATTATGGCTACACCTTC